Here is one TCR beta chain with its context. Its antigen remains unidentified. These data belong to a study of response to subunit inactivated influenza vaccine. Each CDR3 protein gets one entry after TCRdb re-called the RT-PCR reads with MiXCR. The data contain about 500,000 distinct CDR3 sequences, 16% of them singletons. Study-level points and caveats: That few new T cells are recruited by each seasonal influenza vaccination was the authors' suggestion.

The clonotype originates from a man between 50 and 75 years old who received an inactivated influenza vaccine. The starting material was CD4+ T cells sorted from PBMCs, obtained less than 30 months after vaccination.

CDR3 DNA sequence: TGCAGTGCTTCCAGGACTAGCAGCGATGAGCAGTTCTTC. This gives the protein CSASRTSSDEQFF. This chain uses TRBV20-1 with TRBJ2-1; 8 bases are shared with TRBD2. J lost 8 bases, V lost 5 bases, and 8 bases had no gene match. Germline V gene data show CDR1 as DFQATT and CDR2 as SNEGSKA (reference sequence). This CDR3 is built from 13 residues.